Listed below are T cell receptor beta chains from one sample, sequenced in a study of Graves' ophthalmopathy and Graves' hyperthyroidism. Using its own MiXCR run on the multiplex PCR reads, TCRdb lists one record per CDR3 protein. The repertoire consists of some 350,000 distinct CDR3 sequences, with about a sixth occurring once and the leading ten covering 2% to 3%. The specimen sequenced was peripheral blood. The receptors derive from an adult woman with stable Graves' hyperthyroidism. Both conserved end residues are part of each CDR3. A D gene is named only where the DNA matches it firmly. Rows may omit the clone size; those that give it use once, few, many or a size class.

TRBV4-3	.	many	TRBJ2-2	CASSQDMGASRTGELFF	TGCGCCAGCAGCCAAGATATGGGGGCGTCGCGAACCGGGGAGCTGTTTTTT
TRBV27	.	many	TRBJ1-2	CASSFRGLEGYTF	TGTGCCAGCAGTTTCAGGGGCCTTGAGGGCTACACCTTC
TRBV6-2/TRBV6-3	TRBD2	many	TRBJ2-2	CASSYRLAGALANTGELFF	TGTGCCAGCAGTTACAGGCTAGCGGGAGCCCTCGCGAACACCGGGGAGCTGTTTTTT
TRBV4-3	.	many	TRBJ1-6	CASSQDSGSYNSPLHF	TGCGCCAGCAGCCAAGATTCAGGCTCCTATAATTCACCCCTCCACTTT
TRBV9	.	many	TRBJ1-1	CASSMNRVNTEAFF	TGTGCCAGCAGCATGAACAGGGTGAACACTGAAGCTTTCTTT
TRBV6-1	.	many	TRBJ2-7	CASSAFGEDQREQYF	TGTGCCAGCAGTGCTTTCGGGGAGGACCAGCGGGAGCAGTACTTC
TRBV15	.	many	TRBJ2-5	CATSSNTERVQETQYF	TGTGCCACCAGCAGTAACACAGAGAGGGTCCAAGAGACCCAGTACTTC
TRBV20-1	.	.	TRBJ1-2	CSARPLSHDTGGYTF	TGCAGTGCTAGGCCCCTCTCACACGACACGGGTGGCTACACCTTC
TRBV27	TRBD1	.	TRBJ1-2	CASSRGTGLYGYTF	TGTGCCAGCAGTAGGGGGACAGGGCTCTATGGCTACACCTTC
TRBV19	TRBD1	.	TRBJ1-1	CASSRGTVDMNTEAFF	TGTGCCAGTAGTAGGGGGACAGTGGATATGAACACTGAAGCTTTCTTT
TRBV11-2	TRBD2	many	TRBJ2-7	CASRASGGFYEQYF	TGTGCCAGCAGAGCTAGCGGGGGGTTCTACGAGCAGTACTTC
TRBV29-1	TRBD1	few	TRBJ2-2	CSSPGQGTGELFF	TGCAGCTCCCCGGGACAGGGTACCGGGGAGCTGTTTTTT
TRBV18	TRBD1	many	TRBJ2-5	CASSPGTEQETQYF	TGTGCCAGCTCACCAGGGACAGAACAAGAGACCCAGTACTTC
TRBV6-2/TRBV6-3	.	many	TRBJ2-6	CASTPSAGANVLTF	TGTGCCAGCACCCCAAGTGCGGGGGCCAACGTCCTGACTTTC
TRBV20-1	.	many	TRBJ2-7	CSAMWGRTRSYEQYF	TGCAGTGCTATGTGGGGGCGGACCCGCTCCTACGAGCAGTACTTC
TRBV19	.	many	TRBJ1-3	CASSRAWSSGNTIYF	TGTGCCAGTAGTCGTGCGTGGAGCTCTGGAAACACCATATATTTT
TRBV19	.	.	TRBJ1-2	CASRGHLMGGYTF	TGTGCCAGTAGGGGACACCTCATGGGCGGCTACACCTTC
TRBV5-1	TRBD2	many	TRBJ2-2	CASTLTSGNTGELFF	TGCGCCAGCACACTAACTAGCGGAAACACCGGGGAGCTGTTTTTT
TRBV12-3/TRBV12-4	.	many	TRBJ1-1	CASSLRGRWTEAFF	TGTGCCAGCAGTTTAAGGGGCCGGTGGACTGAAGCTTTCTTT
TRBV20-1	TRBD1	many	TRBJ1-5	CSAPGQGSNQPQHF	TGCAGTGCCCCGGGACAGGGAAGCAATCAGCCCCAGCATTTT
TRBV4-2	.	few	TRBJ1-1	CASSQAGLTPSNTEAFF	TGTGCCAGCAGCCAAGCAGGACTGACCCCCTCCAACACTGAAGCTTTCTTT
TRBV20-1	.	many	TRBJ1-2	CSASVGRGYTF	TGCAGTGCTAGCGTCGGGAGGGGCTACACCTTC
TRBV2	TRBD1	many	TRBJ2-7	CANHEGQGAREQYF	TGTGCCAACCACGAGGGACAGGGGGCACGCGAGCAGTACTTC
TRBV27	.	many	TRBJ2-7	CASSLAVQGYEQYF	TGTGCCAGCAGCCTGGCCGTCCAGGGCTACGAGCAGTACTTC
TRBV20-1	TRBD1	many	TRBJ1-5	CSARVLAGGSNQPQHF	TGCAGTGCTAGAGTTTTGGCAGGGGGTAGCAATCAGCCCCAGCATTTT
TRBV5-1	.	.	TRBJ2-2	CASSKTSGGTGELFF	TGCGCCAGCAGCAAGACTAGTGGGGGGACCGGGGAGCTGTTTTTT
TRBV4-3	.	.	TRBJ1-1	CASSPVVSGAEAFF	TGCGCCAGCAGCCCGGTGGTTTCGGGAGCTGAAGCTTTCTTT
TRBV2	.	many	TRBJ1-3	CASAGQYSGNTIYF	TGTGCCAGCGCAGGACAGTACTCTGGAAACACCATATATTTT
TRBV10-2	TRBD1	many	TRBJ2-7	CASRRAGTGEREQYF	TGCGCCAGCAGAAGGGCCGGGACAGGGGAGCGCGAGCAGTACTTC
TRBV4-1	TRBD2	once	TRBJ2-7	CASSHPRTSGRGWIGYEQYF	TGCGCCAGCAGCCACCCCCGGACTAGCGGGAGGGGATGGATTGGCTACGAGCAGTACTTC
TRBV6-5	.	once	TRBJ2-7	CASSYSRSTVYEQYF	TGTGCCAGCAGTTACTCAAGATCCACCGTATACGAGCAGTACTTC